A single T cell receptor (beta chain) is shown here with its context. TCRdb's table, derived via immunoSEQ multiplex PCR, lists solely in-frame clones and lacks some. The sample lists tens of thousands of clones, 80% to 95% occurring once. The sample originates from a study of T cell changes during pregnancy in multiple sclerosis. This CDR3 comprises 16 residues. Trimming took 0 bases from V and 0 from J; bases not matched to a gene: 5. Germline CDR1 and CDR2: SGDLS and YYNGEE. This material consisted of peripheral blood, taken in the first trimester of pregnancy. This clonotype originated in a female donor with multiple sclerosis, enrolled in a pregnancy study. The chain combines TRBV9 with TRBJ2-5, with 7 bases fitting TRBD2. This CDR3 reads CASSVVPLADQETQYF. The DNA of the CDR3 is TGTGCCAGCAGCGTAGTTCCTCTAGCGGACCAAGAGACCCAGTACTTC.